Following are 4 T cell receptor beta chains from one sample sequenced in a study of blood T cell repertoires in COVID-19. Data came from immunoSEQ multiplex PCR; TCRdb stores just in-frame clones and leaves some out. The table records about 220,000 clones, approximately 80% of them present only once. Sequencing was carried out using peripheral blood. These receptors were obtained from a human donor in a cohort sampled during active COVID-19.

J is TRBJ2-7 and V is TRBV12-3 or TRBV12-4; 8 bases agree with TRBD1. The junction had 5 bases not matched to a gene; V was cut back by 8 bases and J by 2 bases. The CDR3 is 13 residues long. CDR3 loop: CASLTGATYEQYF. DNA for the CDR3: TGTGCCAGCCTGACAGGGGCGACCTACGAGCAGTACTTC.

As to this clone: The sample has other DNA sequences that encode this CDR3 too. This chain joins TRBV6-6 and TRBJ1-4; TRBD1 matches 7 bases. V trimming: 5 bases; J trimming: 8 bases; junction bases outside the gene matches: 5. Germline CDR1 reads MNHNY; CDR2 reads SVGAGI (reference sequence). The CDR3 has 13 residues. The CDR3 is CASSRDSREKLFF. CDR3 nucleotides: TGTGCCAGCAGTAGGGACAGCCGGGAAAAACTGTTTTTT.

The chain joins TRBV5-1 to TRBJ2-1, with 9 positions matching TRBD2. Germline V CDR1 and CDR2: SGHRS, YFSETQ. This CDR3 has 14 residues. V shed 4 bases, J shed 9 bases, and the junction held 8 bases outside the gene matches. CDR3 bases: TGCGCCAGCAGCGGGGCCGGCGGGGGGGCTGAGCAGTTCTTC. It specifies CASSGAGGGAEQFF.

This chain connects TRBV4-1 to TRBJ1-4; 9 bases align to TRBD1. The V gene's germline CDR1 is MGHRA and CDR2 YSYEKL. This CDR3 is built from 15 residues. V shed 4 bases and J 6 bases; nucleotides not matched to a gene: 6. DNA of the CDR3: TGCGCCAGCAGCCGTGACGGGACAGGGTATGAAAAACTGTTTTTT. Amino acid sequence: CASSRDGTGYEKLFF.